This entry is about one TCR beta chain. Its antigen is unknown. Vbeta (60) and Jbeta (13) primers were used in the PCR. Sequencing was performed with immunoSEQ multiplex PCR; in TCRdb, only in-frame clones are kept and a portion is missing. The sample lists approximately 140,000 clones, around 86% occurring once. This entry belongs to a study of cytomegalovirus exposure and HLA in healthy donors. Study-wide results and limits: Apart from CMV serostatus, no immune exposure information was available. Later findings reportedly placed an Asian-associated ancestry cluster below the approximately 670-donor mean for N-insertions. Generally TCR sequences proved uncommon, though certain public TCRs appeared in numerous donors.

This TCR derives from a man between 18 and 29 years old in good health and CMV-seronegative. Material: PBMCs.

The CDR3 here is CASSQTGTYEQYF. Here the CDR3 DNA reads TGTGCCAGCAGCCAGACAGGGACCTACGAGCAGTACTTC. The chain couples TRBV5-6 to TRBJ2-7; 7 bases fit TRBD1. J gave up 2 bases and V 4 bases, and 3 bases lay outside the gene matches. The CDR3 length is 13 residues. Per germline, CDR1 SGHDT and CDR2 YYEEEE.